This entry concerns a single T cell receptor (beta chain). What it recognizes is unknown. PCR was performed a second time for about 7 to 11 cycles using a sample-barcoded 5' primer and a J-beta primer mix. MiXCR, applied by TCRdb to the 5' RACE reads, yields one record per CDR3 protein. This table has approximately 770,000 distinct CDR3 sequences, 58% appearing once. This entry belongs to a study of blood T cells in healthy people across ages. About the study: Template switching captured about one barcoded beta molecule per two T cells. Study-level results: Getting older went along with TCR beta diversity per million T cells dropping roughly linearly.

The donors, healthy Caucasians from Russia, were aged roughly 6 to 90. Trimming took 5 bases from V and 4 from J; bases not matched to a gene: 4. The CDR3 consists of 13 residues. CDR1 and CDR2 from the germline V gene are DFQATT and SNEGSKA (reference sequence). This sequence originates from a man aged 30 to 45 in good health. This chain links TRBV20-1 with TRBJ2-2; 7 bases map to TRBD2. The sequenced sample was blood. CDR3 in DNA: TGCAGTGCTGGACTAGGAGTCACCGGGGAGCTGTTTTTT. Translated: CSAGLGVTGELFF.